This TCR beta chain originates from a study of high-grade serous ovarian cancer treatment subgroups. Study summary: On average, roughly 14,000 reads and roughly 7,000 unique TCR beta rearrangements were obtained per sample.

V shed 0 bases and J 7 bases; nucleotides not matched to a gene: 11. The CDR3 extends over 19 amino acids. Germline values: CDR1 SGDLS, CDR2 YYNGEE. TCRdb keeps only in-frame clones here, not all; method: immunoSEQ multiplex PCR. The repertoire consists of approximately 40,000 clones, with around 80% occurring once and the leading ten covering about 3.3%. The tumor samples were collected prior to definitive surgery or chemotherapy. The TCR originated in a human donor with high-grade serous ovarian cancer. Sequencing was carried out using tumor tissue. The V call is TRBV9, the J call TRBJ2-2, with 14 positions matching TRBD2. CDR3 protein: CASSVAPLGLAGESGELFF. Here the CDR3 DNA reads TGTGCCAGCAGCGTAGCTCCCTTGGGACTAGCGGGAGAAAGCGGGGAGCTGTTTTTT.